These T cell receptor beta chains were read from a single sample in a study of CD8+ T cells in alopecia areata. Sequencing used immunoSEQ multiplex PCR; TCRdb keeps in-frame clones, though not all of them. The sample lists over 100,000 clones, more than 40% occurring once. Source: CD4+ T cells sorted from blood, taken at week 4, from a patient treated with tofacitinib. These receptors came from a human donor with alopecia areata. Each CDR3 is given with its conserved first and last residue. Each record gives: J gene, clone size, V gene, D gene, CDR3 protein, CDR3 DNA. A D gene is named only where the DNA matches it firmly. Size is omitted from some rows. Given values are once, few, many or a class for expanded clones.

TRBJ1-2 - TRBV29-1 - CPAVTVKIYGYTF TGCCCGGCCGTGACCGTTAAAATCTATGGCTACACCTTC
TRBJ1-5 - TRBV30 TRBD1 CAWSRDSGYQPQHF TGTGCCTGGAGTCGGGACAGCGGGTATCAGCCCCAGCATTTT
TRBJ2-1 few TRBV5-4 TRBD2 CASSLPLAGNYNEQFF TGTGCCAGCAGCTTACCATTAGCGGGGAACTACAATGAGCAGTTCTTC
TRBJ2-2 - TRBV5-1 - CASSFGRGELFF TGCGCCAGCAGCTTTGGCAGGGGGGAGCTGTTTTTT
TRBJ2-5 - TRBV29-1 - CSVRLRTQETQYF TGCAGCGTTCGGCTAAGAACACAAGAGACCCAGTACTTC
TRBJ1-1 - TRBV18 - CASSLARNTEAFF TGTGCCAGCTCACTCGCAAGGAACACTGAAGCTTTCTTT
TRBJ2-2 - TRBV4-1 - CASSLLVLANTGELFF TGCGCCAGCAGCCTCCTGGTCCTAGCGAACACCGGGGAGCTGTTTTTT
TRBJ1-2 - TRBV30 - CAWRWGNYGYTF TGTGCCTGGAGGTGGGGTAACTATGGCTACACCTTC
TRBJ2-5 - TRBV30 - CAWGRKGTDRRETQYF TGTGCCTGGGGGAGGAAAGGGACTGATCGTCGGGAGACCCAGTACTTC
TRBJ1-1 once TRBV4-1 - CASSQGPGRTNTEAFF TGCGCCAGCAGCCAAGGTCCGGGGAGAACGAACACTGAAGCTTTCTTT
TRBJ2-7 - TRBV6-5 TRBD2 CASSRTSGSSYEQYF TGTGCCAGCAGCCGGACTAGCGGGAGTTCCTACGAGCAGTACTTC
TRBJ2-5 - TRBV7-9 - CASSSPGASAGTQYF TGTGCCAGCAGCTCCCCGGGGGCCAGTGCGGGGACCCAGTACTTC
TRBJ2-3 few TRBV19 TRBD1 CASSIGTGSTDTQYF TGTGCCAGTAGTATAGGGACAGGGAGCACAGATACGCAGTATTTT
TRBJ2-2 - TRBV30 - CAWNGFPTGELFF TGTGCCTGGAACGGTTTCCCCACCGGGGAGCTGTTTTTT
TRBJ2-1 - TRBV30 - CAWSPRRGAGEQFF TGTGCCTGGAGTCCCCGGCGTGGGGCGGGTGAGCAGTTCTTC
TRBJ2-1 few TRBV4-1 TRBD2 CASSRGLAGPGPFSYNEQFF TGCGCCAGCAGCCGGGGACTAGCGGGCCCGGGGCCATTTTCCTACAATGAGCAGTTCTTC
TRBJ1-2 - TRBV27 - CASSSNRSPNYGYTF TGTGCCAGCAGTTCCAACAGGTCTCCTAACTATGGCTACACCTTC
TRBJ2-7 - TRBV30 - CAWSVPPSYEQYF TGTGCCTGGAGTGTACCCCCTAGCTACGAGCAGTACTTC
TRBJ1-4 - TRBV30 - CAWTAFADRTNEKLFF TGTGCCTGGACTGCCTTCGCTGACAGGACTAATGAAAAACTGTTTTTT
TRBJ2-7 - TRBV29-1 - CSVEHDGTYEQYF TGCAGCGTTGAACATGACGGGACCTACGAGCAGTACTTC
TRBJ2-7 few TRBV7-7 TRBD1 CASSLSGQGFDEQYF TGTGCCAGCAGCCTTTCGGGACAGGGGTTCGACGAGCAGTACTTC
TRBJ2-1 few TRBV5-1 - CASSSQNSQAEQFF TGCGCCAGCAGCTCTCAAAATTCACAGGCCGAGCAGTTCTTC
TRBJ1-2 - TRBV30 - CAWKGTYYGYTF TGTGCCTGGAAGGGCACGTACTATGGCTACACCTTC
TRBJ2-5 - TRBV30 - CAWGQYQETQYF TGTGCCTGGGGACAGTACCAAGAGACCCAGTACTTC
TRBJ2-5 - TRBV29-1 - CSVGRQLLSETQYF TGCAGCGTCGGGCGACAGCTCCTAAGTGAGACCCAGTACTTC
TRBJ2-7 - TRBV30 TRBD2 CAWITGGYGEQYF TGTGCCTGGATTACGGGGGGGTATGGCGAGCAGTACTTC
TRBJ2-2 few TRBV5-6 TRBD2 CASSKPGLAGANTGELFF TGTGCCAGCAGCAAACCGGGACTAGCGGGAGCGAACACCGGGGAGCTGTTTTTT
TRBJ1-1 - TRBV4-1 TRBD1 CASSQPGQGSWNTEAFF TGCGCCAGCAGCCAACCGGGACAGGGGAGCTGGAACACTGAAGCTTTCTTT
TRBJ2-5 - TRBV5-1 - CASSLVGGETQYF TGCGCCAGCAGCTTGGTCGGGGGAGAGACCCAGTACTTC
TRBJ2-4 - TRBV11-2 TRBD1 CASRGQGTAENIQYF TGTGCCAGCAGAGGACAGGGGACGGCCGAAAACATTCAGTACTTC
TRBJ1-5 few TRBV19 - CASSSQEYSNQPQHF TGTGCCAGTAGTTCACAGGAGTATAGCAATCAGCCCCAGCATTTT
TRBJ2-7 few TRBV29-1 - CSVDMDNSYEQYF TGCAGCGTCGACATGGACAATTCCTACGAGCAGTACTTC
TRBJ2-1 few TRBV5-1 TRBD2 CASRSTSGSYNEQFF TGCGCCAGCAGGTCGACTAGCGGGAGCTACAATGAGCAGTTCTTC
TRBJ1-2 once TRBV2 TRBD1 CASSARNKDRGTGYTF TGTGCCAGCAGTGCCCGTAACAAGGACAGGGGGACTGGCTACACCTTC
TRBJ1-2 - TRBV30 - CACYTRGVGFGYTF TGTGCCTGTTATACACGGGGAGTAGGATTTGGCTACACCTTC
TRBJ1-2 few TRBV7-2 - CASSPKRARYGYTF TGTGCCAGCAGCCCTAAGCGGGCCCGCTATGGCTACACCTTC
TRBJ2-5 - TRBV2 TRBD2 CASSGSGGAETQYF TGTGCCAGCAGTGGCAGCGGGGGGGCGGAGACCCAGTACTTC
TRBJ1-2 - TRBV29-1 - CSGQGYGYTF TGCAGCGGCCAGGGTTATGGCTACACCTTC
TRBJ1-1 many TRBV30 - CAWSVPPDTEAFF TGTGCCTGGAGTGTACCCCCAGACACTGAAGCTTTCTTT
TRBJ2-1 few TRBV25-1 - CASSGRGRDEQFF TGTGCCAGCAGTGGCAGGGGTAGGGATGAGCAGTTCTTC
TRBJ2-5 - TRBV30 - CAWKRDTLYQETQYF TGTGCCTGGAAAAGAGACACTCTGTACCAAGAGACCCAGTACTTC
TRBJ2-7 - TRBV29-1 - CSAQDSLYEQYF TGCAGCGCCCAGGATTCCCTCTACGAGCAGTACTTC
TRBJ1-1 - TRBV5-1 - CASSLAGDSVTEAFF TGCGCCAGCAGCTTGGCCGGGGACTCGGTCACTGAAGCTTTCTTT
TRBJ1-5 - TRBV30 - CAWSGGPGPQHF TGTGCCTGGAGTGGGGGACCTGGGCCCCAGCATTTT